The 13 T cell receptor beta chains listed next were all sequenced from one sample in a study of memory CD4+ T cells and cytomegalovirus serostatus (dated by TCRdb to about 2019). Library generation was performed with the immunoSEQ multiplex PCR assay. TCRdb's version of the immuneACCESS table is confined to in-frame rearrangements and falls short of the full clone set. An unresolved V gene accounts for under half of the shortfall where checked; the remainder is of unknown origin. Present in this sample are roughly 86,000 clones, about 80% of which were seen just once. The ten biggest clones cover 3.6% of the sample. Single viable CD3+CD4+CD8-CD45RO+ cells were sorted as memory CD4+ T cells on a FACSAria II. Sequences were obtained from memory CD4+ T cells from blood. These receptors came from an adult in good health and CMV-seropositive.

The chain combines TRBV30 with TRBJ2-5; D remains unclear. The V end lost 0 bases, the J end lost 5 bases, and 10 bases lay between the germline ends. Germline V gene lookup returns CDR1 GTSNPN and CDR2 SVGIG (reference sequence). The CDR3 has 13 residues. The CDR3 coding sequence is TGTGCCTGGAGTGTACGAATTAGGGAGACCCAGTACTTC. Translated, it gives CAWSVRIRETQYF.

This chain connects TRBV11-2 to TRBJ2-7; TRBD1 or TRBD2 may be the D gene (5 bases each). CDR3 length: 17 residues. V was clipped by 0 bases and J by 4 bases, with 19 bases between them. From germline, CDR1 is SGHAT and CDR2 FQNNGV. The CDR3 nucleotides read TGTGCCAGCAGCTTAGATTCAGGGACCTCGCCTTTATACGAGCAGTACTTC. Translation: CASSLDSGTSPLYEQYF.

The rearrangement uses TRBV7-2 and TRBJ1-5; D not resolved. The CDR3 contains 12 residues. V gave up 1 base and J gave up 10 bases, with 8 bases separating them. In germline, CDR1 is SGHTA, CDR2 FQGNSA. CDR3 in amino acids: CASSLDGSPQHF. The CDR3, as DNA: TGTGCCAGCAGCTTAGATGGCAGTCCCCAGCATTTT.

The chain couples TRBV18 to TRBJ2-1; 10 bases align to TRBD2. CDR3 size: 15 residues. Germline assignment: CDR1 KGHSH and CDR2 LQKENI. V trimming: 1 base; J trimming: 7 bases; junction bases outside the gene matches: 4. CDR3 in DNA: TGTGCCAGCTCACCACGTCTAGCGGGAGAAAATGAGCAGTTCTTC. This codes for CASSPRLAGENEQFF. The variable domain in full, with the rest retrieved from reference TRBV18 and TRBJ2-1, is NAGVMQNPRHLVRRRGQEARLRCSPMKGHSHVYWYRQLPEEGLKFMVYLQKENIIDESGMPKERFSAEFPKEGPSILRIQQVVRGDSAAYFCASSPRLAGENEQFFGPGTRLTVL.

The chain combines TRBV4-2 with TRBJ2-5, with a possible D match to TRBD2 (5 bases). Germline-derived CDR1 and CDR2 are LGHNA and YNFKEQ. V was shortened by 0 bases and J by 4 bases, with 9 bases between the two germline ends. The CDR3 consists of 14 residues. CDR3: CASSQEGGRETQYF. CDR3 sequence (DNA): TGTGCCAGCAGCCAAGAAGGAGGACGAGAGACCCAGTACTTC.

This clone was counted between two and nine times. V and J are TRBV5-4 and TRBJ2-1, with 11 positions matching TRBD1. CDR1 is SGHNT, CDR2 YYREEE, per germline (reference sequence). This CDR3 is built from 15 residues. Unmatched junction bases numbered 9, after V lost 5 bases and J lost 8 bases. CDR3 sequence: CASRWGQGGEDEQFF. Written as DNA, the CDR3 is TGTGCCAGCAGATGGGGACAGGGGGGAGAGGATGAGCAGTTCTTC.

This chain connects TRBV10-1 to TRBJ2-3; TRBD2 is a possible D gene (5 bases). V lost 4 bases and J 2 bases, leaving 19 bases between the germline ends. The CDR3 length is 17 residues. Germline V gives CDR1 WNHNN, CDR2 SYGVQD (reference sequence). The CDR3 loop is CASSGAAQFLVTDTQYF. The DNA of the CDR3 is TGCGCCAGCAGTGGAGCGGCGCAGTTCCTAGTCACAGATACGCAGTATTTT.

The chain combines TRBV11-3 with TRBJ2-7; D is possibly TRBD1 (6 bases). The V end was cut by 4 bases, the J end by 5 bases, with 18 bases between. Germline V gives CDR1 SGHNT, CDR2 YENEEA. The CDR3 sequence is 15 residues long. The CDR3 bases are TGTGCCAGCAGCTCCGGGACCTCTACAGGGAACGAGCAGTACTTC. It codes for CASSSGTSTGNEQYF.

About this clone: The sample contains more than one DNA sequence encoding this CDR3. This rearrangement joins TRBV18 to TRBJ1-5; 9 nucleotides line up with TRBD1. Looked up from germline, CDR1 is KGHSH and CDR2 is LQKENI. Trimming removed 2 bases from V and 4 bases from J; junction bases left unmatched: 0. The CDR3 runs 14 residues. The CDR3 sequence: CASSPDRGNQPQHF. CDR3 DNA: TGTGCCAGCTCACCAGACAGGGGGAATCAGCCCCAGCATTTT. The entire variable domain, with the rest obtained from reference TRBV18 and TRBJ1-5, is as follows: NAGVMQNPRHLVRRRGQEARLRCSPMKGHSHVYWYRQLPEEGLKFMVYLQKENIIDESGMPKERFSAEFPKEGPSILRIQQVVRGDSAAYFCASSPDRGNQPQHFGDGTRLSIL.

The rearrangement links TRBV18 to TRBJ1-2; D gene uncertain. V was pared by 3 bases and J by 1 base, with 9 bases between. CDR3 length: 14 residues. CDR1 KGHSH and CDR2 LQKENI come from the germline V gene. The DNA of the CDR3 is TGTGCCAGCTCACCCGGCTACAGTAACTATGGCTACACCTTC. Its translation: CASSPGYSNYGYTF.

The chain is built from TRBV2 and TRBJ2-1; 7 bases line up with TRBD2. CDR1 is SNHLY and CDR2 is FYNNEI in the germline V gene. The V and J ends lost 7 bases and 6 bases, in that order; junction bases with no gene match: 6. The CDR3 is 13 amino acids. The DNA for the CDR3 is TGTGCCAGCACCCGGACTAGTCTCAATGAGCAGTTCTTC. This gives the protein CASTRTSLNEQFF.

This rearrangement joins TRBV11-2 to TRBJ2-5, with unresolved D. The germline gives CDR1 SGHAT, CDR2 FQNNGV. V lost 2 bases and J 3 bases, leaving 10 bases between the germline ends. This CDR3 comprises 14 residues. CDR3 coding DNA: TGTGCCAGCAGCTTATTGGGCCTAAAAGAGACCCAGTACTTC. It codes for CASSLLGLKETQYF.

For this clone: At one end, the junction sequence differs from germline, possibly due to a read error. V and J are TRBV6-4 and TRBJ1-1; D unresolved. Germline CDR1 is MRHNA and CDR2 is SNTAGT. The CDR3 length is 14 residues. CDR3 DNA: TGTGCCAGCAGTTACTCGTACGCGGAGGATTTGGTTTTCTTT. Translated: CASSYSYAEDLVFF.